Listed below are T cell receptor beta chains from one sample, sequenced in a study of chemoradiotherapy in HPV16-positive cancers. Assay used: immunoSEQ multiplex PCR; TCRdb lists only in-frame clones, some missing. Of fewer than 70,000 clones detected, around nine tenths appear once; the ten largest clones hold roughly 3%. The sample here was blood, taken from a patient who underwent chemoradiotherapy. The receptors here all came from a human donor with HPV-associated anogenital cancer. CDR3s include the opening cysteine and the closing phenylalanine or tryptophan. A D gene is named only where the DNA matches it firmly. Clone size, where shown, is once, few, many, or a class for clones that have expanded.

J: TRBJ2-7; V: TRBV6-1; size: NA; length: 15; D: NA; DNA: TGTGCCAGCAGTGACGGCGCAACCGGCTCCTACGAGCAGTACTTC; CDR3: CASSDGATGSYEQYF
J: TRBJ2-3; V: TRBV27; size: once; length: 13; D: NA; DNA: TGTGCCAGCAGTTTTCTCCCGGGGAGGACGCAGTATTTT; CDR3: CASSFLPGRTQYF
J: TRBJ1-5; V: TRBV7-2; size: NA; length: 14; D: NA; DNA: TGTGCCAGCAGCTTAGCGCTAAGCGGCCAGCCCCAGCATTTT; CDR3: CASSLALSGQPQHF
J: TRBJ1-5; V: TRBV5-1; size: NA; length: 14; D: NA; DNA: TGCGCCAGCAGCTCCCGGGCGGGGGATCAGCCCCAGCATTTT; CDR3: CASSSRAGDQPQHF
J: TRBJ2-7; V: TRBV6-5; size: NA; length: 13; D: NA; DNA: TGTGCCAGCAGTAGGGCCCATGGGTACGAGCAGTACTTC; CDR3: CASSRAHGYEQYF
J: TRBJ2-7; V: TRBV30; size: NA; length: 11; D: NA; DNA: TGTGCCTGGAGTCGAGGGGTCGAGCAGTACTTC; CDR3: CAWSRGVEQYF
J: TRBJ1-6; V: TRBV11-3; size: NA; length: 16; D: NA; DNA: TGTGCCAGCAGCTTAGTCGGGGAGGGGGTTAATTCACCCCTCCACTTT; CDR3: CASSLVGEGVNSPLHF
J: TRBJ2-7; V: TRBV7-2; size: NA; length: 19; D: TRBD2; DNA: TGTGCCAGCAGCTTAGCGCCGACTAGCGGGGGATACTTCTCCTACGAGCAGTACTTC; CDR3: CASSLAPTSGGYFSYEQYF
J: TRBJ1-2; V: TRBV19; size: NA; length: 15; D: NA; DNA: TGTGCCAGTACCCACCGGGCGGTAGCTAACTATGGCTACACCTTC; CDR3: CASTHRAVANYGYTF
J: TRBJ2-2; V: TRBV18; size: NA; length: 14; D: NA; DNA: TGTGCCAGCTCACCTTTTAACAGGGCCGGGGAGCTGTTTTTT; CDR3: CASSPFNRAGELFF
J: TRBJ1-1; V: TRBV4-3; size: NA; length: 14; D: TRBD1; DNA: TGCGCCAGCAGCCAACATAGGGGGCCCACTGAAGCTTTCTTT; CDR3: CASSQHRGPTEAFF
J: TRBJ1-5; V: TRBV15; size: NA; length: 16; D: NA; DNA: TGTGCCACCAGCAGAGATACGAGGTATAGCAATCAGCCCCAGCATTTT; CDR3: CATSRDTRYSNQPQHF
J: TRBJ2-5; V: TRBV9; size: NA; length: 15; D: TRBD1; DNA: TGTGCCAGCAGCGTGGGACAGGGAGTTGTGGAGACCCAGTACTTC; CDR3: CASSVGQGVVETQYF
J: TRBJ2-5; V: TRBV7-9; size: NA; length: 8; D: NA; DNA: TGTGCAGGGAGGACCCAGTACTTC; CDR3: CAGRTQYF
J: TRBJ2-4; V: TRBV5-4; size: NA; length: 14; D: NA; DNA: TGTGCCAGCAGCTTACAGGGGGGGATAGGGATTCAGTACTTC; CDR3: CASSLQGGIGIQYF
J: TRBJ2-5; V: TRBV9; size: NA; length: 15; D: TRBD2; DNA: TGTGCCAGCAGCGTTAGCGGGAGTAGCCAAGAGACCCAGTACTTC; CDR3: CASSVSGSSQETQYF
J: TRBJ1-5; V: TRBV27; size: NA; length: 15; D: NA; DNA: TGTGCCAGCAGTTTAGCCTGGGAGGGCGATCAGCCCCAGCATTTT; CDR3: CASSLAWEGDQPQHF
J: TRBJ2-2; V: TRBV29-1; size: NA; length: 14; D: NA; DNA: TGCAGCGTTGAAGAAGTAGTTAACACCGGGGAGCTGTTTTTT; CDR3: CSVEEVVNTGELFF
J: TRBJ2-7; V: TRBV2; size: once; length: 14; D: NA; DNA: TGTGCCAGCAGTGAATTTAGGAACCGGAACGAGCAGTACTTC; CDR3: CASSEFRNRNEQYF
J: TRBJ1-5; V: TRBV2; size: NA; length: 14; D: NA; DNA: TGTGCCAGCAGTGAAGGGACAGTTGATCAGCCCCAGCATTTT; CDR3: CASSEGTVDQPQHF
J: TRBJ2-6; V: TRBV15; size: NA; length: 20; D: TRBD2; DNA: TGTGCCACCAGCAGGACCTCTGGCGCGGGGGGAATATCTGGGGCCAACGTCCTGACTTTC; CDR3: CATSRTSGAGGISGANVLTF
J: TRBJ1-1; V: TRBV7-2; size: NA; length: 15; D: TRBD1; DNA: TGTGCCAGCAGCTATAGGCGGCAGGGGGACACTGAAGCTTTCTTT; CDR3: CASSYRRQGDTEAFF
J: TRBJ2-3; V: TRBV23-1; size: NA; length: 17; D: NA; DNA: TGCGCCAGCAGTCAATTCGGAAAGGGGGCGGGGACAGATACGCAGTATTTT; CDR3: CASSQFGKGAGTDTQYF
J: TRBJ1-5; V: TRBV6-6; size: NA; length: 14; D: TRBD1; DNA: TGTGCCAGCAGTTTCAACAGGGGGCAAGAGCCCCAGCATTTT; CDR3: CASSFNRGQEPQHF
J: TRBJ2-7; V: TRBV27; size: NA; length: 15; D: TRBD2; DNA: TGTGCCAGCAGTCCGATAGCGGGAGGCCCCTACGAGCAGTACTTC; CDR3: CASSPIAGGPYEQYF